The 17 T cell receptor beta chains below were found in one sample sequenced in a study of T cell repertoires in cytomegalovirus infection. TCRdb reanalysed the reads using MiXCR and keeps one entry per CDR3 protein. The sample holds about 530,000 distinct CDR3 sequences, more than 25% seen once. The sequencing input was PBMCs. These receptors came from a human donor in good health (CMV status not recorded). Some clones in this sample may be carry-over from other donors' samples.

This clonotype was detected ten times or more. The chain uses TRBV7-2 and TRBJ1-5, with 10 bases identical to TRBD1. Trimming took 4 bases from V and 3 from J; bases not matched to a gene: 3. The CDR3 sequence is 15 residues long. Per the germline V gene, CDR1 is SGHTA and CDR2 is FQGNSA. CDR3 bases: TGTGCCAGCAGCTCGGGACAGGGGTCCAATCAGCCCCAGCATTTT. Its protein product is CASSSGQGSNQPQHF.

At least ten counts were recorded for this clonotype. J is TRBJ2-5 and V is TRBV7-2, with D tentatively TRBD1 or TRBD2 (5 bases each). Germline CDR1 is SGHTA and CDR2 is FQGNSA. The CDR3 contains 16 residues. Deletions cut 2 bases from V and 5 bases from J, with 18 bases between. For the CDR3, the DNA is TGTGCCAGCAGCTTAAGGGGTCTGGCTAGCAGGGAGACCCAGTACTTC. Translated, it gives CASSLRGLASRETQYF.

CDR3 nucleotide sequence: TGTGCCAGCAGCCAAGATGCCCGGACACGCAATGAGCAGTTCTTC. Protein: CASSQDARTRNEQFF. The gene calls are TRBV3-1 and TRBJ2-1, with a tentative D call TRBD1 (5 bases). Between the trimmed V and J ends, which lost 0 bases and 6 bases, there was a span of 12 bases. CDR3 length: 15 amino acids. Germline V gene data show CDR1 as LGHDT and CDR2 as YNNKEL (reference sequence).

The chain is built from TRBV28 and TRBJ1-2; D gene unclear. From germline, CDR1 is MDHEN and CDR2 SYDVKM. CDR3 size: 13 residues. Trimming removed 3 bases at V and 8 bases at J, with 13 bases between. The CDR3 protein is CASSFLRSGGYTF. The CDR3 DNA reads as TGTGCCAGCAGTTTTCTGCGAAGTGGGGGCTACACCTTC.

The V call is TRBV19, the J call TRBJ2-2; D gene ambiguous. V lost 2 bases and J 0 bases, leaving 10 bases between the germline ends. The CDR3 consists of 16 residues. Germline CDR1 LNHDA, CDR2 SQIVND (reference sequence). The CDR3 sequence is CASSIFRAANTGELFF. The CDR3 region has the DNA TGTGCCAGTAGTATATTTCGGGCGGCGAACACCGGGGAGCTGTTTTTT.

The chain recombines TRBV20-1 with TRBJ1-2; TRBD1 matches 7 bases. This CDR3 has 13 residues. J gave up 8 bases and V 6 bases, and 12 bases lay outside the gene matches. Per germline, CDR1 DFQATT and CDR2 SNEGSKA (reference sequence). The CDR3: CSAPAVQGGGYTF. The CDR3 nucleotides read TGCAGTGCCCCCGCGGTCCAGGGGGGGGGCTACACCTTC.

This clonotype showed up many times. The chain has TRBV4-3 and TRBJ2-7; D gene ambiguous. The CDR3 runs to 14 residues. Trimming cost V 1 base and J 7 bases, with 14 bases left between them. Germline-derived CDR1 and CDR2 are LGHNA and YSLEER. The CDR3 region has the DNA TGCGCCAGCAGCCAAGTGACGACCTCCCAAGAGCAGTACTTC. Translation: CASSQVTTSQEQYF.

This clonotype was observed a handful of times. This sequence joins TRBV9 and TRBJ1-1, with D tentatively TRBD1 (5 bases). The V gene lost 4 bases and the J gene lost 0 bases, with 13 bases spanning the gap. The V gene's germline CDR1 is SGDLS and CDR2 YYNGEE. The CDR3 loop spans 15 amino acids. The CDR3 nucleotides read TGTGCCAGCAGCTATGGGACTGGGGTGAACACTGAAGCTTTCTTT. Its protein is CASSYGTGVNTEAFF.

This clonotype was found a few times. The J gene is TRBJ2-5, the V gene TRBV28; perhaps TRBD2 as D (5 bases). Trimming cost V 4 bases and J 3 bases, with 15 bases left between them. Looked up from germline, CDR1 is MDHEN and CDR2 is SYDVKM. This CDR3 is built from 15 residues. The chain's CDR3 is CASSSVWKREETQYF. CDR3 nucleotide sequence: TGTGCCAGCAGTTCCGTTTGGAAGAGGGAAGAGACCCAGTACTTC.

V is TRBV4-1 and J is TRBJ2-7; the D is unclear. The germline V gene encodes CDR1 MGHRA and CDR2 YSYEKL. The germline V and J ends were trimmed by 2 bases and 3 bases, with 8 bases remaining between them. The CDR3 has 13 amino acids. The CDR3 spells CASSQKPNYEQYF. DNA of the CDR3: TGCGCCAGCAGCCAAAAACCTAACTACGAGCAGTACTTC.

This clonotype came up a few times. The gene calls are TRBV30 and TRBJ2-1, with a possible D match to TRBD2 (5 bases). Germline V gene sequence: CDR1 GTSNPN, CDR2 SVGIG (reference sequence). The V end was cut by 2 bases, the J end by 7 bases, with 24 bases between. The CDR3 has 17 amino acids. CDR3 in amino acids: CAWSPPPYGLGKNEQFF. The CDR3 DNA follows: TGTGCCTGGAGTCCACCACCCTATGGACTGGGAAAAAATGAGCAGTTCTTC. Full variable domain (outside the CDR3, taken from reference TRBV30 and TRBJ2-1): SQTIHQWPATLVQPVGSPLSLECTVEGTSNPNLYWYRQAAGRGLQLLFYSVGIGQISSEVPQNLSASRPQDRQFILSSKKLLLSDSGFYLCAWSPPPYGLGKNEQFFGPGTRLTVL.

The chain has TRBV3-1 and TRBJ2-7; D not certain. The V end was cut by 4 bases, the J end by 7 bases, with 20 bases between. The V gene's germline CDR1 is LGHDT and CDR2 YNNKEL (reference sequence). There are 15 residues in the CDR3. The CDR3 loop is CASSRGRTHLGEQYV. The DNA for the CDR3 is TGTGCCAGCAGCCGAGGACGTACTCATCTGGGGGAGCAGTACGTC.

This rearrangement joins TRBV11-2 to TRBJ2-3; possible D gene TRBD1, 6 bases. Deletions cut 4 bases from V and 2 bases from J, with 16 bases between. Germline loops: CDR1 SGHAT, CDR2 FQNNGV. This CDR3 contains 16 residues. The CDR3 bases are TGTGCCAGCAGCTCGCGACAGGACGCCTACACAGATACGCAGTATTTT. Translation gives CASSSRQDAYTDTQYF.

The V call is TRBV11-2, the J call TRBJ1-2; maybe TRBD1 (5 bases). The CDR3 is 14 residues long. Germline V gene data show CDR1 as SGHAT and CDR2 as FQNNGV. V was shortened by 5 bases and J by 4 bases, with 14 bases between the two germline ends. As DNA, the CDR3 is TGTGCCAGCAGCCCCGCTCGGGGGGGCTATGGCTACACCTTC. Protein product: CASSPARGGYGYTF.

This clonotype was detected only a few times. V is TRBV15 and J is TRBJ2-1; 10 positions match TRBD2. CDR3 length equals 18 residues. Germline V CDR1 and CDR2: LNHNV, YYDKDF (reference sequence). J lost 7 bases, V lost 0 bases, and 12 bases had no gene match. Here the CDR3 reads CATSRDLPLAGVSNEQFF. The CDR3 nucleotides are TGTGCCACCAGCAGAGATCTTCCCCTAGCGGGAGTCTCAAATGAGCAGTTCTTC. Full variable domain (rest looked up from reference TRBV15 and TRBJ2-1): DAMVIQNPRYQVTQFGKPVTLSCSQTLNHNVMYWYQQKSSQAPKLLFHYYDKDFNNEADTPDNFQSRRPNTSFCFLDIRSPGLGDTAMYLCATSRDLPLAGVSNEQFFGPGTRLTVL.

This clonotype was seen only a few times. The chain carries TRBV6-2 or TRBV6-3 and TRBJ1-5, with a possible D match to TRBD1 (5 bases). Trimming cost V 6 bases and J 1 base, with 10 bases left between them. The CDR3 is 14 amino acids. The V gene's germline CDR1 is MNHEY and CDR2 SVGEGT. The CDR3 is CASRYRDSNQPQHF. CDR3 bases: TGTGCCAGCAGATACCGGGACAGCAATCAGCCCCAGCATTTT.

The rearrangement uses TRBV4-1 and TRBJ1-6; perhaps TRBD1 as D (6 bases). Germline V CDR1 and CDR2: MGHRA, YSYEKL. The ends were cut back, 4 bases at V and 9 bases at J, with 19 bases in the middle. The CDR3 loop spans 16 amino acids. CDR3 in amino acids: CASSPPPGQMGSPLHF. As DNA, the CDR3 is TGCGCCAGCAGCCCCCCCCCTGGACAGATGGGTTCACCCCTCCACTTT.